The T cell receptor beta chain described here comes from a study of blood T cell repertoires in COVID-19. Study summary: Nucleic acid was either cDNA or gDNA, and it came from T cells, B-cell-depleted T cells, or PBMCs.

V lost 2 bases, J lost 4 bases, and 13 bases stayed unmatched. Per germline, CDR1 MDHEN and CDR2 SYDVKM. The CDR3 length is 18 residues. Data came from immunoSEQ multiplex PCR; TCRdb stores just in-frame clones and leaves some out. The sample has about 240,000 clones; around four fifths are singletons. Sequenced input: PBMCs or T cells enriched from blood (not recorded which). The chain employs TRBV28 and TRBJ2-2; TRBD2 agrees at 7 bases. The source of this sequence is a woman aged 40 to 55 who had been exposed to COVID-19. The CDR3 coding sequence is TGTGCCAGCAGTTTAGAGGGCCCTATTGTAGCGGGCACCGGGGAGCTGTTTTTT. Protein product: CASSLEGPIVAGTGELFF.